Following are 10 T cell receptor beta chains from one sample sequenced in a study of shared clonotypes between healthy human individuals. Method: immunoSEQ multiplex PCR; TCRdb's copy keeps in-frame clones and lacks some. The sample lists about 1 million clones, about 76% seen once, with about 1.4% in the top ten. Sequencing was carried out using memory CD4+ T cells sorted from blood. This sample's subset: CD45RA-negative fraction. Source of these receptors: a man aged 18 to 29 in good health.

This chain uses TRBV5-1 with TRBJ2-5; D unclear. The CDR3 contains 13 residues. Germline lookup yields CDR1 SGHRS and CDR2 YFSETQ. V lost 0 bases and J 5 bases, leaving 8 bases between the germline ends. CDR3 sequence: CASSLVMRETQYF. CDR3 nucleotides: TGCGCCAGCAGCTTGGTCATGAGGGAGACCCAGTACTTC.

The J gene is TRBJ1-6, the V gene TRBV25-1; a weak D match, TRBD1 (5 bases). Between the trimmed V and J ends, which lost 5 bases and 0 bases, there was a span of 11 bases. Germline V gene lookup returns CDR1 MGHDK and CDR2 SYGVNS. This CDR3 region has 16 residues. The CDR3 region is CASSSLDSSYNSPLHF. Here the CDR3 DNA reads TGTGCCAGCAGTTCCCTCGACAGCTCCTATAATTCACCCCTCCACTTT. Full variable domain (remainder filled in from reference TRBV25-1 and TRBJ1-6): EADIYQTPRYLVIGTGKKITLECSQTMGHDKMYWYQQDPGMELHLIHYSYGVNSTEKGDLSSESTVSRIRTEHFPLTLESARPSHTSQYLCASSSLDSSYNSPLHFGNGTRLTVT.

The rearrangement links TRBV7-8 to TRBJ1-4; D ambiguous. The germline V gene encodes CDR1 SGHVS and CDR2 FQNEAQ. The CDR3 consists of 16 residues. V gave up 2 bases and J gave up 3 bases, with 13 bases separating them. CDR3 sequence reads: CASSLSQPAANEKLFF. In nucleotides, the CDR3 is TGTGCCAGCAGCTTATCACAGCCTGCCGCTAATGAAAAACTGTTTTTT.

CDR3 in DNA: TGCAGCTGTTCAGGGGGATGGAGGATGTACAATGAGCAGTTCTTC. Translated, it gives CSCSGGWRMYNEQFF. The V gene is TRBV29-1, the J gene TRBJ2-1, with TRBD1 matching 7 bases. Germline values: CDR1 SQVTM, CDR2 ANQGSEA. The CDR3 sequence is 15 residues long. V lost 8 bases to trimming and J lost 4 bases; unmatched junction nucleotides: 14.

There are a few counts of this clone. J is TRBJ2-2 and V is TRBV2; 7 nucleotides line up with TRBD2. The V and J ends lost 9 bases and 4 bases, in that order; junction bases with no gene match: 8. The CDR3 runs to 14 residues. Germline CDR1 reads SNHLY; CDR2 reads FYNNEI. In DNA, the CDR3 is TGTGCCAGTAGATCGGGGGGAATCACCGGGGAGCTGTTTTTT. Residues: CASRSGGITGELFF.

The rearrangement uses TRBV11-2 and TRBJ2-7; 12 bases are shared with TRBD1. The CDR3 is 13 amino acids. The V gene end was trimmed by 7 bases and the J gene end by 7 bases; junction bases not matched to a gene: 5. In germline, CDR1 is SGHAT, CDR2 FQNNGV. In DNA form, the CDR3 reads TGTGCCAGCACATGGGACAGGGGGCAAGAGCAGTACTTC. This sequence encodes CASTWDRGQEQYF.

This chain links TRBV28 with TRBJ1-2, with D hard to call. Germline assignment: CDR1 MDHEN and CDR2 SYDVKM. Trimming shortened V by 7 bases and J by 4 bases, and 10 bases separated the two germline ends. This CDR3 is 12 amino acids long. CDR3 in amino acids: CASKTEIYGYTF. The CDR3 DNA reads TGTGCCAGCAAAACGGAAATCTATGGCTACACCTTC.

The chain is built from TRBV5-6 and TRBJ1-2; D is undetermined. The ends were cut back, 0 bases at V and 1 base at J, with 4 bases in the middle. Germline assignment: CDR1 SGHDT and CDR2 YYEEEE. The length of the CDR3 is 13 residues. This CDR3 reads CASSLASNYGYTF. CDR3 DNA sequence: TGTGCCAGCAGCTTGGCCAGTAACTATGGCTACACCTTC. The complete variable domain, with remaining parts taken from reference TRBV5-6 and TRBJ1-2, reads DAGVTQSPTHLIKTRGQQVTLRCSPKSGHDTVSWYQQALGQGPQFIFQYYEEEERQRGNFPDRFSGHQFPNYSSELNVNALLLGDSALYLCASSLASNYGYTFGSGTRLTVV.

CDR3 region: CASSPGFQSDTQYF. CDR3 bases: TGTGCCAGCTCACCGGGCTTTCAATCAGATACGCAGTATTTT. V is TRBV18 and J is TRBJ2-3; D uncertain. Trimming shortened V by 3 bases and J by 4 bases, and 11 bases separated the two germline ends. The V gene's germline CDR1 is KGHSH and CDR2 LQKENI. The CDR3 extends over 14 amino acids.

The V call is TRBV7-9, the J call TRBJ1-4; TRBD1 matches at 10 bases. Trimming at V came to 4 bases and at J to 8 bases, leaving 4 bases not matched to a gene. This CDR3 comprises 14 residues. The germline V gene has CDR1 SEHNR and CDR2 FQNEAQ (reference sequence). The CDR3 coding sequence is TGTGCCAGCAGCTCGACAGGGGGCAAGGAAAAACTGTTTTTT. Amino acid sequence: CASSSTGGKEKLFF.